The entry that follows covers one TCR beta chain sequence. Antigen unknown. These data come from a study of stem cell transplantation in POMP-related autoinflammatory disease. Germline values: CDR1 SGHRS, CDR2 YFSETQ. V was clipped by 4 bases and J by 8 bases; unmatched bases: 8. The CDR3 covers 14 residues. Study-wide points: PRAID patients trended toward lower TRB diversity and higher clonality in all analyzed T-cell subsets. Patients with PRAID showed a restricted number of unique TRB V-J gene pairings.

This table comes from immunoSEQ multiplex PCR, and its TCRdb copy is limited to in-frame clones, with some not included. The table shows 8,500 to 14,000 clones, with more than 85% occurring only once. This sample comprised CD8+ T cells from PBMCs, obtained before stem cell transplantation. The chain links TRBV5-1 to TRBJ1-4; 7 nucleotides line up with TRBD1. This TCR was sampled from a human donor with POMP-related autoinflammation and immune dysregulation (PRAID). CDR3 amino acids: CASSRWDRSEKLFF. As DNA, the CDR3 is TGCGCCAGCAGCAGATGGGACAGATCGGAAAAACTGTTTTTT. Combining the CDR3 with reference TRBV5-1 and TRBJ1-4 gives the whole variable domain KAGVTQTPRYLIKTRGQQVTLSCSPISGHRSVSWYQQTPGQGLQFLFEYFSETQRNKGNFPGRFSGRQFSNSRSEMNVSTLELGDSALYLCASSRWDRSEKLFFGSGTQLSVL.